The 16 T cell receptor beta chains below come from one sample, sequenced in a study of neoadjuvant anti-PD-1 for oral cavity cancer. TCRdb keeps only in-frame clones here, not all; method: immunoSEQ multiplex PCR. The sample includes about 62,000 clones, 70% to 85% seen only once; the top ten take 2% to 3%. Sequenced material: PBMCs, taken before nivolumab (anti-PD-1) treatment. Receptors were obtained from a person between 35 and 79 years old with oral cavity squamous cell carcinoma.

CDR3 protein: CASIGRARETQYF. The CDR3, as DNA: TGTGCCAGCATCGGGAGGGCGCGAGAGACCCAGTACTTC. This chain links TRBV2 with TRBJ2-5; 8 nucleotides line up with TRBD2. The CDR3 has 13 amino acids. The germline V gene encodes CDR1 SNHLY and CDR2 FYNNEI. The V segment lost 7 bases and the J segment 4 bases; nucleotides outside the gene matches: 5.

The table lists this clone with a count of one. The chain links TRBV11-2 to TRBJ1-2; 7 bases align to TRBD1. V lost 0 bases, J lost 8 bases, and 9 bases stayed unmatched. The CDR3 length is 15 residues. Germline V gene data show CDR1 as SGHAT and CDR2 as FQNNGV. The DNA of the CDR3 is TGTGCCAGCAGCTTAGAGAACAGGGGTCCAGGCGGCTACACCTTC. It translates to CASSLENRGPGGYTF.

The chain carries TRBV6-5 and TRBJ1-4; D perhaps matches TRBD1 (5 bases). V was shortened by 5 bases and J by 5 bases, with 15 bases between the two germline ends. The CDR3 runs 15 residues. Germline CDR1 reads MNHEY; CDR2 reads SVGAGI. The CDR3 region is CASSIHGGFNEKLFF. The CDR3 region has the DNA TGTGCCAGCAGTATCCATGGGGGTTTCAATGAAAAACTGTTTTTT.

This clone was observed once. The chain links TRBV25-1 to TRBJ2-1, with a weak D call TRBD2 (6 bases). The germline V and J ends were trimmed by 3 bases and 0 bases, with 18 bases remaining between them. CDR1 is MGHDK and CDR2 is SYGVNS in the germline V gene. There are 18 residues in the CDR3. CDR3 bases: TGTGCCAGCAGTGACCCCGGGAGTAGGGGTCTCTCCTACAATGAGCAGTTCTTC. This sequence encodes CASSDPGSRGLSYNEQFF.

This rearrangement joins TRBV5-6 to TRBJ2-1; tentatively, D is TRBD2 (6 bases). The CDR3 covers 15 residues. Per germline, CDR1 SGHDT and CDR2 YYEEEE. V was pared by 0 bases and J by 6 bases, with 13 bases between. The CDR3 DNA is TGTGCCAGCAGCTTGGGACCTTCCGGGGGCAATGAGCAGTTCTTC. It translates to CASSLGPSGGNEQFF.

The CDR3 DNA reads TGTGCCAGTAGTATAGCTGCTTTCGGACCGTACGAGCAGTACTTC. It encodes CASSIAAFGPYEQYF. The chain employs TRBV19 and TRBJ2-7; no reliable D call. The germline V and J ends were trimmed by 1 base and 4 bases, with 14 bases remaining between them. Germline values: CDR1 LNHDA, CDR2 SQIVND (reference sequence). This CDR3 region has 15 residues.

The V gene is TRBV7-6, the J gene TRBJ2-7; 12 positions agree with TRBD2. V lost 5 bases and J lost 2; bases outside the gene matches: 4. Germline V CDR1 and CDR2: SGHVS, FNYEAQ. CDR3 length: 15 amino acids. The CDR3 here is CASSPRLAGAYEQYF. CDR3 coding DNA: TGTGCCAGCAGCCCCCGACTAGCGGGGGCCTACGAGCAGTACTTC.

This clone ranks as medium-sized. This chain uses TRBV5-1 with TRBJ1-5; 9 bases fit TRBD1. Germline CDR1 reads SGHRS; CDR2 reads YFSETQ. Trimming took 4 bases from V and 4 from J; bases not matched to a gene: 6. CDR3 length: 15 amino acids. CDR3 loop: CASSPGQGPNQPQHF. Here the CDR3 DNA reads TGCGCCAGCAGCCCCGGACAGGGGCCGAATCAGCCCCAGCATTTT.

The gene calls are TRBV29-1 and TRBJ2-7; TRBD1 agrees at 8 bases. In germline, CDR1 is SQVTM, CDR2 ANQGSEA. The CDR3 consists of 13 residues. V trimming: 3 bases; J trimming: 5 bases; junction bases outside the gene matches: 6. The DNA of the CDR3 is TGCAGCGTTGACGAGACAGGGGAAGACGAGCAGTACTTC. Its translation: CSVDETGEDEQYF.

In this sample, this clone turned up a few times. This chain connects TRBV10-3 to TRBJ1-5; 7 positions match TRBD1. The CDR3 covers 14 residues. Trimming removed 8 bases from V and 6 bases from J; junction bases left unmatched: 10. Germline CDR1 and CDR2: ENHRY and SYGVKD. CDR3 residues: CAISPTGAGQPQHF. The CDR3 DNA sequence: TGTGCCATCTCCCCCACAGGGGCGGGTCAGCCCCAGCATTTT.

The rearrangement links TRBV5-1 to TRBJ2-3, with D possibly TRBD2 on 5 matching bases. The CDR3 sequence is 15 residues long. Deletions cut 0 bases from V and 1 base from J, with 9 bases between. Germline CDR1 and CDR2: SGHRS and YFSETQ. CDR3 region: CASSLGGWGTDTQYF. In DNA, the CDR3 is TGCGCCAGCAGCTTGGGAGGGTGGGGCACAGATACGCAGTATTTT.

J is TRBJ1-1 and V is TRBV5-1; D is unclear. V lost 0 bases, J lost 1 base, and 7 bases lay in between. CDR3 length equals 14 residues. Germline lookup yields CDR1 SGHRS and CDR2 YFSETQ. The CDR3 DNA follows: TGCGCCAGCAGCTTGGGAGGACCGAACACTGAAGCTTTCTTT. This gives the protein CASSLGGPNTEAFF. Full variable domain (remainder filled in from reference TRBV5-1 and TRBJ1-1): KAGVTQTPRYLIKTRGQQVTLSCSPISGHRSVSWYQQTPGQGLQFLFEYFSETQRNKGNFPGRFSGRQFSNSRSEMNVSTLELGDSALYLCASSLGGPNTEAFFGQGTRLTVV.

The chain couples TRBV5-6 to TRBJ2-5, with D possibly being TRBD1 (6 bases). Trimming removed 4 bases from V and 5 bases from J, with 15 bases in between. This CDR3 region has 14 residues. CDR1 and CDR2 from the germline V gene are SGHDT and YYEEEE. CDR3: CASSPGSQGETQYF. CDR3 DNA: TGTGCCAGCAGCCCCGGATCCCAGGGGGAGACCCAGTACTTC.

The CDR3: CASSVDEGRRTEAFF. CDR3 nucleotide sequence: TGTGCCAGCAGCGTAGATGAGGGCCGAAGGACTGAAGCTTTCTTT. V usage is TRBV9 and J usage is TRBJ1-1; no definite D call. This CDR3 has 15 residues. The ends were cut back, 0 bases at V and 5 bases at J, with 14 bases in the middle. Germline-derived CDR1 and CDR2 are SGDLS and YYNGEE.

This rearrangement joins TRBV4-1 to TRBJ1-3; 8 bases are a match to TRBD1. The CDR3 has 16 residues. Trimming cost V 3 bases and J 2 bases; bases outside gene matches: 6. The germline gives CDR1 MGHRA, CDR2 YSYEKL. CDR3 amino acids: CASSHLDRETGNTIYF. In DNA form, the CDR3 reads TGCGCCAGCAGCCACCTGGACAGGGAAACTGGAAACACCATATATTTT.

The chain combines TRBV4-2 with TRBJ1-6; D is undetermined. The germline CDR1 and CDR2 sequences are LGHNA and YNFKEQ. Trimming took 1 base from V and 6 from J, leaving 13 bases between them. The length of the CDR3 is 16 residues. The CDR3 loop is CASSQGGRLGNSPLHF. CDR3 DNA sequence: TGTGCCAGCAGCCAAGGAGGACGCCTGGGTAATTCACCCCTCCACTTT.